The 15 T cell receptor beta chains in this list originate from one sample, sequenced in a study of blood T cell repertoires in COVID-19. Sequencing was performed with immunoSEQ multiplex PCR; in TCRdb, only in-frame clones are kept and a portion is missing. The table records tens of thousands of clones, 85% to 90% of them present only once. The sequencing sample was made of peripheral blood. All receptors derive from a human donor in a cohort sampled during active COVID-19.

This chain links TRBV7-2 with TRBJ1-2, with TRBD1 matching 7 bases. Germline V gene data show CDR1 as SGHTA and CDR2 as FQGNSA. Trimming at V came to 4 bases and at J to 3 bases, leaving 8 bases not matched to a gene. This CDR3 has 15 amino acids. CDR3 region: CASSYDRVAYYGYTF. Here the CDR3 DNA reads TGTGCCAGCAGCTATGACAGGGTGGCCTACTATGGCTACACCTTC.

This chain joins TRBV19 and TRBJ2-3, with D possibly being TRBD2 (5 bases). Trimming pared 4 bases from V and 6 bases from J, leaving 14 bases between. This CDR3 is 14 amino acids long. Per the germline V gene, CDR1 is LNHDA and CDR2 is SQIVND (reference sequence). CDR3 sequence (DNA): TGTGCCAGTAGTACTTCACTAGGAGCGGATACGCAGTATTTT. Translating gives CASSTSLGADTQYF. Drawing the rest from reference TRBV19 and TRBJ2-3, the complete variable domain is DGGITQSPKYLFRKEGQNVTLSCEQNLNHDAMYWYRQDPGQGLRLIYYSQIVNDFQKGDIAEGYSVSREKKESFPLTVTSAQKNPTAFYLCASSTSLGADTQYFGPGTRLTVL.

The chain combines TRBV5-1 with TRBJ2-2; D possibly corresponds to TRBD2 (6 bases). V was clipped by 3 bases and J by 0 bases, with 9 bases between them. The V gene's germline CDR1 is SGHRS and CDR2 YFSETQ. There are 15 residues in the CDR3. CDR3 in DNA: TGCGCCAGCAGCTATAGCGGCTCGAACACCGGGGAGCTGTTTTTT. It encodes CASSYSGSNTGELFF. Complete variable domain (other parts from reference TRBV5-1 and TRBJ2-2): KAGVTQTPRYLIKTRGQQVTLSCSPISGHRSVSWYQQTPGQGLQFLFEYFSETQRNKGNFPGRFSGRQFSNSRSEMNVSTLELGDSALYLCASSYSGSNTGELFFGEGSRLTVL.

The rearrangement joins TRBV25-1 to TRBJ1-1; unclear D gene. The CDR3 runs to 14 residues. CDR1 and CDR2 (germline): MGHDK, SYGVNS. Trimming stripped 9 bases from V and 4 bases from J, with 18 bases between. The CDR3 sequence is CASSGPGWPTEAFF. In DNA, the CDR3 is TGTGCCAGTTCCGGACCGGGATGGCCCACTGAAGCTTTCTTT.

This rearrangement joins TRBV11-3 to TRBJ2-1; possible D gene TRBD2, 6 bases. V was shortened by 5 bases and J by 4 bases, with 12 bases between the two germline ends. The CDR3 runs 14 residues. Germline CDR1 SGHNT, CDR2 YENEEA. Here the CDR3 reads CASSAGGVYNEQFF. The CDR3 DNA is TGTGCCAGCAGCGCCGGCGGGGTATACAATGAGCAGTTCTTC.

The rearrangement links TRBV9 to TRBJ2-7, with TRBD1 as a possible D gene (5 bases). Per the germline V gene, CDR1 is SGDLS and CDR2 is YYNGEE. V gave up 4 bases and J gave up 1 base, with 9 bases separating them. The CDR3 sequence is 13 residues long. DNA for the CDR3: TGTGCCAGCAGCCCGACAGAGTCCTACGAGCAGTACTTC. Amino acid sequence: CASSPTESYEQYF.

J is TRBJ1-6 and V is TRBV30; D might be TRBD1 (6 bases). Trimming left V 2 bases short and J 16 bases short, with 15 bases between. Per germline, CDR1 GTSNPN and CDR2 SVGIG (reference sequence). This CDR3 spans 12 amino acids. The CDR3 loop is CAWSPNGQTLHF. The CDR3 coding sequence is TGTGCCTGGAGTCCCAACGGACAGACTCTCCACTTT.

In its sample, this clone was seen a few times. The rearrangement uses TRBV2 and TRBJ1-2; 7 positions agree with TRBD1. Per germline, CDR1 SNHLY and CDR2 FYNNEI. After removal of 2 bases from V and 4 bases from J, the junction contained 7 bases not matched to a gene. The CDR3 contains 15 residues. The CDR3 coding sequence is TGTGCCAGCAGTGAACAGAGGGGGCCACTCTATGGCTACACCTTC. Encoded protein: CASSEQRGPLYGYTF.

This chain uses TRBV5-1 with TRBJ2-1; 15 bases are a match to TRBD2. The J segment lost 0 bases and the V segment lost 3 bases, leaving 7 bases of the junction unmatched. The germline CDR1 and CDR2 sequences are SGHRS and YFSETQ. This CDR3 is 19 amino acids long. As DNA, the CDR3 is TGCGCCAGCAGCTGGGGACTAGCGGGAGGCCCAAGCTCCTACAATGAGCAGTTCTTC. Translated: CASSWGLAGGPSSYNEQFF.

The V gene is TRBV11-3, the J gene TRBJ2-5; perhaps TRBD1 as D (5 bases). Trimming stripped 1 base from V and 2 bases from J, with 5 bases between. Germline CDR1 reads SGHNT; CDR2 reads YENEEA. CDR3 length equals 13 residues. The DNA for the CDR3 is TGTGCCAGCAGCTTAGGACAGCAAGAGACCCAGTACTTC. It specifies CASSLGQQETQYF.

J is TRBJ2-7 and V is TRBV6-5; 14 nucleotides agree with TRBD2. Losses at the gene ends were 4 bases for V and 4 bases for J; bases not matched to a gene: 6. The germline V gene encodes CDR1 MNHEY and CDR2 SVGAGI. The CDR3 loop spans 16 amino acids. CDR3 DNA sequence: TGTGCCAGCAGTTCCGGGACTAGCGGGGGAACTTACGAGCAGTACTTC. The encoded protein is CASSSGTSGGTYEQYF.

The gene calls are TRBV5-6 and TRBJ2-3, with D possibly being TRBD1 (6 bases). This CDR3 has 15 amino acids. Germline loops: CDR1 SGHDT, CDR2 YYEEEE. The V gene lost 3 bases and the J gene lost 0 bases, with 11 bases spanning the gap. As DNA, the CDR3 is TGTGCCAGCAGCTGGACCGACAGGAGCACAGATACGCAGTATTTT. Its translation is CASSWTDRSTDTQYF. The variable domain in full, with the rest retrieved from reference TRBV5-6 and TRBJ2-3, is DAGVTQSPTHLIKTRGQQVTLRCSPKSGHDTVSWYQQALGQGPQFIFQYYEEEERQRGNFPDRFSGHQFPNYSSELNVNALLLGDSALYLCASSWTDRSTDTQYFGPGTRLTVL.

This chain joins TRBV25-1 and TRBJ1-2; no definite D call. The V end was cut by 3 bases, the J end by 7 bases, with 15 bases between. The CDR3 consists of 14 residues. Germline V gives CDR1 MGHDK, CDR2 SYGVNS. CDR3 sequence: CASSELGRAGGYTF. CDR3 bases: TGTGCCAGCAGTGAGTTAGGACGGGCGGGTGGCTACACCTTC.

V gene TRBV7-2 combines with J gene TRBJ2-3, with 8 bases identical to TRBD2. CDR3 length: 17 residues. Trimming removed 1 base from V and 0 bases from J; junction bases left unmatched: 6. From germline, CDR1 is SGHTA and CDR2 FQGNSA. In DNA, the CDR3 is TGTGCCAGCAGCTTAGGCCTAGCGGGCCTCAGCACAGATACGCAGTATTTT. Its translation: CASSLGLAGLSTDTQYF.

The rearrangement uses TRBV5-1 and TRBJ2-5; a weak D match, TRBD2 (5 bases). Trimming shortened V by 6 bases and J by 5 bases, and 14 bases separated the two germline ends. Germline lookup yields CDR1 SGHRS and CDR2 YFSETQ. The CDR3 length is 13 residues. Here the CDR3 DNA reads TGCGCCAGCACGTGGGGAGCTGGTGAGACCCAGTACTTC. This gives the protein CASTWGAGETQYF.